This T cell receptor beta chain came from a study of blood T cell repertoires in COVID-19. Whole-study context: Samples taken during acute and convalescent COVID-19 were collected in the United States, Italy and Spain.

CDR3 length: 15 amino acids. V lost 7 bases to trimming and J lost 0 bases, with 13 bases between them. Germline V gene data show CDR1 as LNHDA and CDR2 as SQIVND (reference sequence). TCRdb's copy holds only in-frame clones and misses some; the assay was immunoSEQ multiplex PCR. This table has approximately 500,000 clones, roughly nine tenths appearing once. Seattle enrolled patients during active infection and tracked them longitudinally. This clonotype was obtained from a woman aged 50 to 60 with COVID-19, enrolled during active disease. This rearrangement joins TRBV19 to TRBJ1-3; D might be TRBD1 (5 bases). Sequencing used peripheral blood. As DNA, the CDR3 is TGTGCCAGTACTGACTCGACAGTCTCTGGAAACACCATATATTTT. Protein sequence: CASTDSTVSGNTIYF.